This entry features one TCR beta chain sequence. This sample stems from a study of blood T cell repertoires in COVID-19. Whole-study context: COVID-19 samples from acute and convalescent phases originated in the United States, Italy and Spain. Nucleic acid was either cDNA or gDNA, and it came from T cells, B-cell-depleted T cells, or PBMCs.

Original analysis: Amplification of reference gene primers provided the estimated nucleated cell counts. TCRdb keeps only in-frame clones here, not all; method: immunoSEQ multiplex PCR. That table is the source of V, J and clone size, and D and trimming were worked out from the DNA. The profile shows around 100,000 clones, about nine tenths of them singletons. The V gene lost 0 bases and the J gene lost 4 bases, with 18 bases spanning the gap. The CDR3 runs 17 residues. CDR1 is MGHRA, CDR2 YSYEKL, per germline. This chain joins TRBV4-1 and TRBJ1-2, with a weak D call TRBD1 (6 bases). This TCR came from a man between 18 and 29 years old with acute or convalescent COVID-19. Sequencing was done on a sample of peripheral blood. CDR3 loop: CASSQDGISGHGYGYTF. CDR3 sequence (DNA): TGCGCCAGCAGCCAAGACGGCATCTCGGGACACGGCTATGGCTACACCTTC.